A single sample is the source of the 8 T cell receptor beta chains below, sequenced in a study of blood T cell repertoires in COVID-19. Some clones are missing from TCRdb's copy, which holds only in-frame ones; the method was immunoSEQ multiplex PCR. Here the sample spans 90,000 to 150,000 clones, about 86% being singletons. Sequenced material: peripheral blood. The receptor set was obtained from a man between 65 and 85 years old who had recovered from COVID-19.

The chain joins TRBV7-3 to TRBJ2-1, with TRBD2 identical over 10 bases. The V gene's germline CDR1 is SGHTA and CDR2 FQGTGA. This CDR3 spans 14 amino acids. V gave up 5 bases and J gave up 6 bases; unmatched junction bases: 4. This chain's CDR3 is CASSRGTSVNEQFF. The CDR3 coding sequence is TGTGCCAGCAGCCGGGGGACTAGCGTCAATGAGCAGTTCTTC. Using reference TRBV7-3 and TRBJ2-1 for the parts outside the CDR3, the full variable domain is GAGVSQTPSNKVTEKGKYVELRCDPISGHTALYWYRQSLGQGPEFLIYFQGTGAADDSGLPNDRFFAVRPEGSVSTLKIQRTERGDSAVYLCASSRGTSVNEQFFGPGTRLTVL.

This clone has a count of ten or more. This rearrangement joins TRBV11-2 to TRBJ1-6; possibly TRBD1 for D (6 bases). The germline gives CDR1 SGHAT, CDR2 FQNNGV. CDR3 size: 15 residues. The V gene lost 6 bases and the J gene lost 9 bases, with 18 bases spanning the gap. CDR3 bases: TGTGCCAGCAGATCGTTGACAGGACGGAGTTCACCCCTCCACTTT. It encodes CASRSLTGRSSPLHF.

The CDR3 bases are TGCGCCAGCAGCCCCGGAAGGGCAGGGTGGGGAGAGACCCAGTACTTC. This gives the protein CASSPGRAGWGETQYF. The J gene is TRBJ2-5, the V gene TRBV5-1; D is possibly TRBD1 (5 bases). V was cut by 4 bases and J by 4 bases, with 20 bases left in between. The CDR3 consists of 16 residues. Germline lookup yields CDR1 SGHRS and CDR2 YFSETQ.

The chain has TRBV7-3 and TRBJ2-1, with 14 positions matching TRBD2. Germline CDR1 is SGHTA and CDR2 is FQGTGA. The ends lost 4 bases at V and 8 bases at J; junction bases unmatched: 7. CDR3 length equals 16 residues. The chain's CDR3 is CASSSAGTSGGYEQFF. The CDR3 nucleotides are TGTGCCAGCAGCTCTGCCGGGACTAGCGGGGGCTATGAGCAGTTCTTC.

The sample holds one count of this clone. The rearrangement uses TRBV2 and TRBJ2-3; unclear D gene. The V gene lost 4 bases and the J gene lost 1 base, with 9 bases spanning the gap. CDR3 length: 14 amino acids. Germline CDR1 is SNHLY and CDR2 is FYNNEI. CDR3 nucleotides: TGTGCCAGCAGTGGACTCTCCGGCACAGATACGCAGTATTTT. Translated, it gives CASSGLSGTDTQYF. The full variable domain, rest sourced from reference TRBV2 and TRBJ2-3, is EPEVTQTPSHQVTQMGQEVILRCVPISNHLYFYWYRQILGQKVEFLVSFYNNEISEKSEIFDDQFSVERPDGSNFTLKIRSTKLEDSAMYFCASSGLSGTDTQYFGPGTRLTVL.

The chain carries TRBV13 and TRBJ1-4; D is uncertain. Germline assignment: CDR1 PRHDT and CDR2 FYEKMQ (reference sequence). The CDR3 contains 14 residues. With 0 bases removed from V and 4 bases from J, the gap between germline ends came to 6 bases. In DNA, the CDR3 is TGTGCCAGCAGCTTAGGCCCTATTAATGAAAAACTGTTTTTT. Amino acid sequence: CASSLGPINEKLFF.

This clone was picked up a small number of times. The V gene is TRBV28, the J gene TRBJ2-1, with TRBD2 matching 8 bases. Per germline, CDR1 MDHEN and CDR2 SYDVKM. V dropped 6 bases and J dropped 9; count of bases not matched to a gene: 10. The length of the CDR3 is 14 residues. CDR3 sequence (DNA): TGTGCCAGCAGAGCTTCCGGGAGGGCGGGTGAGCAGTTCTTC. Its translation: CASRASGRAGEQFF.

The chain joins TRBV2 to TRBJ2-3; 12 nucleotides match TRBD2. The J segment lost 5 bases and the V segment lost 7 bases, leaving 7 bases of the junction unmatched. Germline-derived CDR1 and CDR2 are SNHLY and FYNNEI. This CDR3 contains 15 residues. CDR3 nucleotide sequence: TGTGCCAGCACTAGGACTAGCGGGGCGGGAGATACGCAGTATTTT. Residues: CASTRTSGAGDTQYF.